One and the same sample provided the 10 T cell receptor beta chains below, sequenced in a study of T cells in Graves' hyperthyroidism and ophthalmopathy. Amplification yielded TCR beta CDR3 regions, with RNA transcripts as the source. HTBI primers were used for first-round RT-PCR of the TCR CDR3. TCRdb fed the multiplex PCR reads into MiXCR, producing one record per CDR3 protein. The table includes about 560,000 distinct CDR3 sequences, around 15% detected once. The sample was blood. These receptors all stem from a young woman with Graves' hyperthyroidism.

V gene TRBV11-3 combines with J gene TRBJ2-3; the match to TRBD2 covers 9 bases. This CDR3 contains 18 residues. From germline, CDR1 is SGHNT and CDR2 YENEEA. With V trimmed by 6 bases and J by 0 bases, 13 bases remained unmatched. This chain's CDR3 is CASRGAGLATHSTDTQYF. The DNA of the CDR3 is TGTGCCAGCAGAGGGGCCGGACTAGCGACCCACAGCACAGATACGCAGTATTTT.

The chain uses TRBV18 and TRBJ1-6; no firm D call. Trimming removed 1 base at V and 4 bases at J, with 14 bases between. Per the germline V gene, CDR1 is KGHSH and CDR2 is LQKENI. The CDR3 spans 17 residues. As DNA, the CDR3 is TGTGCCAGCTCACCACGGGTGAGGGTCGCTTATAATTCACCCCTCCACTTT. Encoded protein: CASSPRVRVAYNSPLHF.

Remarks on this clonotype: A clone one base away is much larger, so this may be a read error. The CDR3, as DNA: TGCAGTGCTGGTACCGGGACTAGCTCTGAGACCCAGTACTTC. Translated: CSAGTGTSSETQYF. This sequence joins TRBV20-1 and TRBJ2-5, with 9 bases fitting TRBD2. The CDR3 has 14 amino acids. CDR1 is DFQATT, CDR2 SNEGSKA, per germline (reference sequence). V lost 5 bases and J lost 5; bases outside the gene matches: 9.

This clonotype was detected ten times or more. The gene calls are TRBV3-1 and TRBJ1-1, with D unclear. V lost 4 bases, J lost 3 bases, and 12 bases lay in between. Germline V gene sequence: CDR1 LGHDT, CDR2 YNNKEL (reference sequence). This CDR3 contains 14 residues. The CDR3 protein is CASSLAEGHTEAFF. CDR3 nucleotide sequence: TGTGCCAGCAGCCTAGCGGAGGGTCACACTGAAGCTTTCTTT.

This clonotype has ten or more counts. The chain joins TRBV2 to TRBJ1-5; 12 bases agree with TRBD1. Germline lookup yields CDR1 SNHLY and CDR2 FYNNEI. After removal of 6 bases from V and 6 bases from J, the junction contained 6 bases not matched to a gene. The CDR3 runs to 15 residues. CDR3 in DNA: TGTGCCAGCAGAGCGGGACAGGGGGCTGGTCAGCCCCAGCATTTT. Translation: CASRAGQGAGQPQHF.

This clonotype came up many times. The chain uses TRBV24-1 and TRBJ1-2; the match to TRBD1 covers 7 bases. The length of the CDR3 is 12 residues. Unmatched junction bases numbered 5, after V lost 7 bases and J lost 7 bases. In germline, CDR1 is KGHDR, CDR2 SFDVKD. The CDR3 sequence: CATSKTGVGYTF. CDR3 in DNA: TGTGCCACCAGCAAAACAGGGGTTGGCTACACCTTC.

This clonotype was seen only a few times. The V call is TRBV9, the J call TRBJ1-6, with a weak D call TRBD1 (6 bases). V was trimmed by 3 bases and J by 3 bases, leaving 10 bases between them. In germline, CDR1 is SGDLS, CDR2 YYNGEE. The CDR3 totals 15 residues. The CDR3 here is CASSGTAHYNSPLHF. In DNA form, the CDR3 reads TGTGCCAGCAGCGGGACAGCGCACTATAATTCACCCCTCCACTTT. The variable domain in full, with the rest retrieved from reference TRBV9 and TRBJ1-6, is DSGVTQTPKHLITATGQRVTLRCSPRSGDLSVYWYQQSLDQGLQFLIQYYNGEERAKGNILERFSAQQFPDLHSELNLSSLELGDSALYFCASSGTAHYNSPLHFGNGTRLTVT.

The CDR3 bases are TGCAGCTTCCTCCTAACAGGGGACAAGCAGTACTTC. It translates to CSFLLTGDKQYF. The V call is TRBV29-1, the J call TRBJ2-7; TRBD1 agrees at 7 bases. Germline-derived CDR1 and CDR2 are SQVTM and ANQGSEA. This CDR3 has 12 residues. V lost 8 bases and J lost 8; bases outside the gene matches: 12.

In its sample, this clonotype was seen many times. The CDR3 sequence: CASSSQRNTEAFF. The CDR3 nucleotides read TGTGCCAGCAGCTCACAGCGGAACACTGAAGCTTTCTTT. The chain recombines TRBV7-2 with TRBJ1-1; D remains unclear. The CDR3 extends over 13 amino acids. In germline, CDR1 is SGHTA, CDR2 FQGNSA. V was cut by 4 bases and J by 1 base, with 7 bases left in between.

The chain is built from TRBV6-1 and TRBJ2-6, with 11 bases fitting TRBD2. There are 19 residues in the CDR3. The V gene end was trimmed by 4 bases and the J gene end by 1 base; junction bases not matched to a gene: 9. Per the germline V gene, CDR1 is MNHNS and CDR2 is SASEGT. CDR3 in amino acids: CASSGRLAGIHSGANVLTF. The CDR3 nucleotides read TGTGCCAGCAGTGGGCGACTAGCGGGAATCCATTCTGGGGCCAACGTCCTGACTTTC.